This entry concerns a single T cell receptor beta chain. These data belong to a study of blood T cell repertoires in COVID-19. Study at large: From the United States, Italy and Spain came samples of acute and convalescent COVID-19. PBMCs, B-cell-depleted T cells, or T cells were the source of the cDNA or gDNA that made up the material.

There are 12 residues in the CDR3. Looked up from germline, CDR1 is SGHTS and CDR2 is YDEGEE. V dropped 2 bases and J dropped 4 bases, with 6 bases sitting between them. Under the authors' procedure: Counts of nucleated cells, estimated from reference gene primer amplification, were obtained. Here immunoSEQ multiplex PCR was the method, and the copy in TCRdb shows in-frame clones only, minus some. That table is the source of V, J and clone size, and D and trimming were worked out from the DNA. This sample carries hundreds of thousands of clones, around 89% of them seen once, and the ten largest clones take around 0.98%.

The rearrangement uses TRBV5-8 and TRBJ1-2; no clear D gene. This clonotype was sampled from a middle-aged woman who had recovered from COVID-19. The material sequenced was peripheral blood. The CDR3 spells CASSFGVYGYTF. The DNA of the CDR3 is TGTGCCAGCAGCTTCGGGGTCTATGGCTACACCTTC.